These 19 T cell receptor beta chains came from one sample sequenced in a study of human T cells and chemical hapten exposure. Time point given: pre-sensitization, week 0. Documented treatment: therapeutic diphenylcyclopropenone sensitization with weekly scalp DPC. MiXCR, applied by TCRdb to the RACE reads, yields one record per CDR3 protein. The table shows fewer than 300,000 distinct CDR3 sequences, with 7.5% to 8% occurring only once. The starting material was whole blood, obtained in connection with sensitization to the hapten diphenylcyclopropenone (DPC). The origin of the receptors is a man between 18 and 35 years old with alopecia areata. Some clones in this sample may be carry-over from other donors' samples.

The V call is TRBV20-1, the J call TRBJ2-1; D is ambiguous. The V gene's germline CDR1 is DFQATT and CDR2 SNEGSKA (reference sequence). This CDR3 is built from 16 residues. Trimming removed 1 base from V and 5 bases from J, with 18 bases in between. The CDR3: CSARVIRRIRHNEQFF. DNA of the CDR3: TGCAGTGCTAGAGTAATACGGCGGATTCGTCACAATGAGCAGTTCTTC.

This chain uses TRBV27 with TRBJ2-7, with 9 nucleotides matching TRBD1. CDR1 MNHEY and CDR2 SMNVEV come from the germline V gene (reference sequence). This CDR3 is built from 14 residues. The ends lost 4 bases at V and 6 bases at J; junction bases unmatched: 7. The CDR3 DNA reads as TGTGCCAGCAGTTCCCGGGACAGGGAGGCCGAGCAGTACGTC. Encoded protein: CASSSRDREAEQYV.

In this sample, this clonotype turned up a few times. This sequence joins TRBV27 and TRBJ2-6; D is unresolved. CDR1 MNHEY and CDR2 SMNVEV come from the germline V gene (reference sequence). The CDR3 totals 17 residues. V was clipped by 2 bases and J by 0 bases, with 11 bases between them. The CDR3 DNA is TGTGCCAGCAGTTTACTGGGCCCAACCTCTGGGGCCAACGTCCTGACTTTC. It is translated as CASSLLGPTSGANVLTF.

This clonotype was seen repeatedly, ten times or more. V is TRBV4-3 and J is TRBJ1-2; D is possibly TRBD1 (5 bases). The length of the CDR3 is 13 residues. Trimming took off 4 bases at V and 7 bases at J, with 13 bases between the two ends. Germline loops: CDR1 LGHNA, CDR2 YSLEER. The DNA of the CDR3 is TGCGCCAGCAGCCCCCTATCCGGGGCTGGCTACACCTTC. This translates into CASSPLSGAGYTF.

This clonotype appeared a few times. The V call is TRBV20-1, the J call TRBJ1-1; the match to TRBD1 covers 9 bases. Trimming cost V 4 bases and J 5 bases; bases outside gene matches: 8. CDR3 size: 14 residues. Germline CDR1 reads DFQATT; CDR2 reads SNEGSKA (reference sequence). The CDR3 here is CSAKAGTGYTEAFF. For the CDR3, the DNA is TGCAGTGCTAAAGCCGGGACAGGGTATACTGAAGCTTTCTTT.

The V gene is TRBV29-1, the J gene TRBJ1-2, with 7 bases matching TRBD1. Germline CDR1 and CDR2: SQVTM and ANQGSEA. The CDR3 totals 15 residues. Unmatched junction bases numbered 9, after V lost 3 bases and J lost 2 bases. The CDR3 sequence: CSVDGRGDANYGYTF. CDR3 nucleotides: TGCAGCGTTGATGGCAGGGGGGATGCAAACTATGGCTACACCTTC.

This clonotype was seen a few times. V usage is TRBV7-2 and J usage is TRBJ1-3; no definite D call. CDR1 is SGHTA and CDR2 is FQGNSA in the germline V gene. V was shortened by 0 bases and J by 0 bases, with 9 bases between the two germline ends. The CDR3 covers 16 residues. The DNA of the CDR3 is TGTGCCAGCAGCTTAGCGACGACTATCTCTGGAAACACCATATATTTT. Encoded protein: CASSLATTISGNTIYF.

V gene TRBV20-1 combines with J gene TRBJ1-6; weak D call: TRBD1 (5 bases). CDR1 is DFQATT and CDR2 is SNEGSKA in the germline V gene (reference sequence). Trimming cost V 3 bases and J 6 bases, with 15 bases left between them. This CDR3 has 15 residues. The CDR3 reads CSASPGFLINSPLHF. CDR3 sequence (DNA): TGCAGTGCTAGCCCAGGGTTCCTTATTAATTCACCCCTCCACTTT.

This clonotype was detected a few times. The V call is TRBV7-3, the J call TRBJ1-2; tentative D call: TRBD1 (5 bases). Germline lookup yields CDR1 SGHTA and CDR2 FQGTGA. V lost 2 bases to trimming and J lost 4 bases, with 20 bases between them. The CDR3 runs 17 residues. In nucleotides, the CDR3 is TGTGCCAGCAGCTTAGGGGCTTCGGCCAGGGTTGGCTATGGCTACACCTTC. This encodes CASSLGASARVGYGYTF.

The chain employs TRBV4-3 and TRBJ1-3; maybe TRBD1 (5 bases). CDR3 length: 13 amino acids. The V end was cut by 1 base, the J end by 7 bases, with 8 bases between. In germline, CDR1 is LGHNA, CDR2 YSLEER. The chain's CDR3 is CASSQARVNTIYF. The CDR3 DNA sequence: TGCGCCAGCAGCCAAGCCAGGGTCAACACCATATATTTT.

For the CDR3, the DNA is TGTGCCATCAGTGGAGACGCTGCCTACGAGCAGTACGTC. This translates into CAISGDAAYEQYV. V is TRBV10-3 and J is TRBJ2-7; unclear D gene. Germline V gene sequence: CDR1 ENHRY, CDR2 SYGVKD. V was pared by 4 bases and J by 2 bases, with 9 bases between. The CDR3 has 13 residues.

The genes are TRBV5-1 and TRBJ1-2; D is undetermined. Trimming pared 1 base from V and 0 bases from J, leaving 16 bases between. Germline CDR1 is SGHRS and CDR2 is YFSETQ. The CDR3 is 17 amino acids. This CDR3 reads CASSLMTNSRANYGYTF. CDR3 bases: TGCGCCAGCAGCTTGATGACTAACTCACGGGCTAACTATGGCTACACCTTC.

The chain links TRBV6-1 to TRBJ1-1; TRBD1 might be the D (6 bases). V lost 10 bases, J lost 5 bases, and 17 bases lay in between. This CDR3 is built from 13 residues. The germline V gene encodes CDR1 MNHNS and CDR2 SASEGT. The CDR3 here is CAISGAVRTEAFF. As DNA, the CDR3 is TGTGCCATCTCGGGGGCGGTTAGGACTGAAGCTTTCTTT.

In this sample, this clonotype turned up many times. The genes are TRBV2 and TRBJ2-1; 10 nucleotides agree with TRBD1. The CDR3 sequence is 16 residues long. The V and J ends lost 4 bases and 8 bases, in that order; junction bases with no gene match: 11. Germline V lookup: CDR1 SNHLY, CDR2 FYNNEI. As DNA, the CDR3 is TGTGCCAGCAGTGCCCAAGGGACAGGGGTTGTGGATGAGCAGTTCTTC. Its translation is CASSAQGTGVVDEQFF.

This clonotype has only a few counts. The chain combines TRBV9 with TRBJ2-1; tentative D call: TRBD2 (8 bases). Germline V gives CDR1 SGDLS, CDR2 YYNGEE. The CDR3 spans 16 residues. V was pared by 4 bases and J by 7 bases, with 21 bases between. DNA of the CDR3: TGTGCCAGCAGCCCAGGGGGTACTAGCGGTCGAAATGAGCAGTTCTTC. Translating it yields CASSPGGTSGRNEQFF.

J is TRBJ1-2 and V is TRBV29-1, with D perhaps TRBD1 (6 bases). CDR1 is SQVTM and CDR2 is ANQGSEA in the germline V gene. This CDR3 spans 13 amino acids. The CDR3 nucleotides read TGCAGTGTTAAAGGGGGGGCGGGCTATGGCTACACCTTC. Encoded protein: CSVKGGAGYGYTF.

This clonotype has more than one count but fewer than ten. The CDR3 nucleotides are TGTGCCAGGACTGGGGGGGACAGGGGGCTTAAGACCCAGTACTTC. Protein: CARTGGDRGLKTQYF. V usage is TRBV27 and J usage is TRBJ2-5, with 12 positions matching TRBD1. This CDR3 is 15 amino acids long. Looked up from germline, CDR1 is MNHEY and CDR2 is SMNVEV (reference sequence). Trimming cost V 9 bases and J 6 bases; bases outside gene matches: 11.

The chain has TRBV6-5 and TRBJ1-2; maybe TRBD1 (5 bases). Trimming removed 0 bases from V and 4 bases from J, with 12 bases in between. The CDR3 length is 15 residues. In germline, CDR1 is MNHEY, CDR2 SVGAGI. CDR3 loop: CASSYSTPGLYGYTF. Written as DNA, the CDR3 is TGTGCCAGCAGTTACTCGACACCGGGACTCTATGGCTACACCTTC.

This clonotype was seen only a few times. This rearrangement joins TRBV3-1 to TRBJ1-2; D is ambiguous. The germline V gene has CDR1 LGHDT and CDR2 YNNKEL (reference sequence). Trimming left V 0 bases short and J 3 bases short, with 8 bases between. The CDR3 has 14 residues. The CDR3 protein is CASSQEDLHYGYTF. The CDR3 DNA is TGTGCCAGCAGCCAAGAGGACCTCCACTATGGCTACACCTTC.